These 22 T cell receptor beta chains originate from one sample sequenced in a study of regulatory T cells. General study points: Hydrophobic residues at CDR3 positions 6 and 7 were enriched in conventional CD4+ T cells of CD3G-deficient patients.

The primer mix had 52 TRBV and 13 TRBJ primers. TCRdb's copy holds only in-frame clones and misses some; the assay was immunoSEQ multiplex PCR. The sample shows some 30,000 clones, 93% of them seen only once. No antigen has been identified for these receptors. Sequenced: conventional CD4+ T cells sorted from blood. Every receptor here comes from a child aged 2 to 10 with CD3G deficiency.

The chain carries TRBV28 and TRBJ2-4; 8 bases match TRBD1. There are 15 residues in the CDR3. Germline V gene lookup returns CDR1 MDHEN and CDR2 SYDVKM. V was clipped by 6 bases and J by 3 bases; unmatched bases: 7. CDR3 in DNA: TGTGCCAGCAGCGCGACAGGGGCCAACAAAAACATTCAGTACTTC. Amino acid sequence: CASSATGANKNIQYF.

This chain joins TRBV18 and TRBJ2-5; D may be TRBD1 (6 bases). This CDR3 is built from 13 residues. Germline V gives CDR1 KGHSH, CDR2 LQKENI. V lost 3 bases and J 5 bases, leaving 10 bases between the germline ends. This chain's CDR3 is CASSPQGLETQYF. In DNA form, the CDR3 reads TGTGCCAGCTCACCGCAGGGGCTGGAGACCCAGTACTTC. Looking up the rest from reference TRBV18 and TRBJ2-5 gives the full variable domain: NAGVMQNPRHLVRRRGQEARLRCSPMKGHSHVYWYRQLPEEGLKFMVYLQKENIIDESGMPKERFSAEFPKEGPSILRIQQVVRGDSAAYFCASSPQGLETQYFGPGTRLLVL.

The CDR3 DNA reads TGCAGTGCCGGCCGGGGGATCGAGCAGTACTTC. Amino acids: CSAGRGIEQYF. This sequence joins TRBV20-1 and TRBJ2-7; weak D call: TRBD2 (6 bases). Trimming left V 6 bases short and J 6 bases short, with 12 bases between. This CDR3 is 11 amino acids long. CDR1 and CDR2 (germline): DFQATT, SNEGSKA (reference sequence).

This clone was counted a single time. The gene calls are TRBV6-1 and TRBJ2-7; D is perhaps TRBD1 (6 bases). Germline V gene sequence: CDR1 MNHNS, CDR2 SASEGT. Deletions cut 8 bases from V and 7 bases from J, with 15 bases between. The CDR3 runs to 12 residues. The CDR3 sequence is CASSEGVGEQYF. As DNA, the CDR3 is TGTGCCAGCTCCGAGGGGGTTGGGGAGCAGTACTTC.

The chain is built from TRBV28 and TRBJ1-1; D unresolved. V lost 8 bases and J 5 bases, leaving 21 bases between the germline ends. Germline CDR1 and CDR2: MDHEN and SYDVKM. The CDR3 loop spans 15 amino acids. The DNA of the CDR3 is TGTGCCAGCCAGAGAGGGTCTACTGGTAGTACTGAAGCTTTCTTT. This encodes CASQRGSTGSTEAFF.

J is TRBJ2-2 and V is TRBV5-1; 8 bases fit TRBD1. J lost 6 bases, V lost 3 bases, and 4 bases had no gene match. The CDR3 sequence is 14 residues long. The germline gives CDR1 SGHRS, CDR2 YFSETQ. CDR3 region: CASSYQGASGELFF. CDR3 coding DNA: TGCGCCAGCAGCTACCAGGGGGCGTCCGGGGAGCTGTTTTTT.

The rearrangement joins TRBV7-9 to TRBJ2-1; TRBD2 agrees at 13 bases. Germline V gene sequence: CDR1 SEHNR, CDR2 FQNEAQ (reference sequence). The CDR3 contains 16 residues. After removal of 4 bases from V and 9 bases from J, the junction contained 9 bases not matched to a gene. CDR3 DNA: TGTGCCAGCAGCTCCATGGGGACTAGCGGGGCCGGTGAGCAGTTCTTC. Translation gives CASSSMGTSGAGEQFF.

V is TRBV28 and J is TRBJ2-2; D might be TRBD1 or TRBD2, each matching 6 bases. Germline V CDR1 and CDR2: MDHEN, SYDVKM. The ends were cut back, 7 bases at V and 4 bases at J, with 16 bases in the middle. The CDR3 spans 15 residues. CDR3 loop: CASTGAGAGTGELFF. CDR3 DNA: TGTGCCAGCACGGGGGCAGGGGCCGGCACCGGGGAGCTGTTTTTT.

CDR3 bases: TGTGCCAGCAGCACCCTCGTAGGCGAGCTGTTTTTT. This translates into CASSTLVGELFF. The V gene is TRBV7-9, the J gene TRBJ2-2; no clear D. The CDR3 contains 12 residues. Trimming stripped 5 bases from V and 11 bases from J, with 12 bases between. Looked up from germline, CDR1 is SEHNR and CDR2 is FQNEAQ (reference sequence). The entire variable domain, with the rest obtained from reference TRBV7-9 and TRBJ2-2, is as follows: DTGVSQNPRHKITKRGQNVTFRCDPISEHNRLYWYRQTLGQGPEFLTYFQNEAQLEKSRLLSDRFSAERPKGSFSTLEIQRTEQGDSAMYLCASSTLVGELFFGEGSRLTVL.

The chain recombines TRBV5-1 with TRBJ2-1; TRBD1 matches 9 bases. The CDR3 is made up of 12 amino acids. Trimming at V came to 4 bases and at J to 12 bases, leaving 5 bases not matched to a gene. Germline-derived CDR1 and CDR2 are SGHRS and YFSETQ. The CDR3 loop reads CASSPGTGRQFF. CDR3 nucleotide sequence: TGCGCCAGCAGCCCGGGGACAGGGCGGCAGTTCTTC.

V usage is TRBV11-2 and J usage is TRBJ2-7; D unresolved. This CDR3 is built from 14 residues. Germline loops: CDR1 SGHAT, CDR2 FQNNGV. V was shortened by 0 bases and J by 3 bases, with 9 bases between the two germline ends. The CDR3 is CASSLEAHGYEQYF. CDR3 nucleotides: TGTGCCAGCAGCTTAGAGGCCCATGGCTACGAGCAGTACTTC.

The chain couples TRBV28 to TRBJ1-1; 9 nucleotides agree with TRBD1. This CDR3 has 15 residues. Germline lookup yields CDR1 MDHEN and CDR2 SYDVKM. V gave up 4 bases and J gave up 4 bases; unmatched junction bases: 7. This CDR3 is CASSSHRGRSTEAFF. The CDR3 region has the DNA TGTGCCAGCAGTTCTCACAGGGGGCGAAGCACTGAAGCTTTCTTT.

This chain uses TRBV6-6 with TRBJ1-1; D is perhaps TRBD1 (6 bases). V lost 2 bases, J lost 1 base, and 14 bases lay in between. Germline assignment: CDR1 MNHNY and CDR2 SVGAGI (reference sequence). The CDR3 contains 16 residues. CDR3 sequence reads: CASSYGRRGGNTEAFF. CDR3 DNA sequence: TGTGCCAGCAGTTACGGCAGGAGGGGGGGGAACACTGAAGCTTTCTTT.

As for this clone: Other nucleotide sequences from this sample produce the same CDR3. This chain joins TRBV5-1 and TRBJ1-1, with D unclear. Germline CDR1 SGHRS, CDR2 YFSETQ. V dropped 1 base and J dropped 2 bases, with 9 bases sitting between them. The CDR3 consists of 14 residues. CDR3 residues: CASSLIGLNTEAFF. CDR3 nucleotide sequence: TGCGCCAGCAGCTTGATAGGGCTAAACACTGAAGCTTTCTTT.

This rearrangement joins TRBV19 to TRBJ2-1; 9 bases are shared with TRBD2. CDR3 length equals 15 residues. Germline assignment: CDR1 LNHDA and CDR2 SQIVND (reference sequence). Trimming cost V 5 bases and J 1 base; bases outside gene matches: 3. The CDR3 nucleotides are TGTGCCAGTAGTGATACTAGCGGGTCCTACAATGAGCAGTTCTTC. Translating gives CASSDTSGSYNEQFF.

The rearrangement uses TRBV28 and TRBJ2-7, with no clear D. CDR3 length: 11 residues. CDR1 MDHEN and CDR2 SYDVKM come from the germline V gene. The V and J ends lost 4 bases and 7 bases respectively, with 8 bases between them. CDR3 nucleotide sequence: TGTGCCAGCAGTTCCAAGTGGGAGCAGTACTTC. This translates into CASSSKWEQYF.

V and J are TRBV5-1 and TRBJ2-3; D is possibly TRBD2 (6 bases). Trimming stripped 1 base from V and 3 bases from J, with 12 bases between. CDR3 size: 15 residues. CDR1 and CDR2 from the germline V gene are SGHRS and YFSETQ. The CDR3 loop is CASSLRSRGTDTQYF. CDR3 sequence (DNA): TGCGCCAGCAGCTTGAGGTCCCGGGGGACAGATACGCAGTATTTT.

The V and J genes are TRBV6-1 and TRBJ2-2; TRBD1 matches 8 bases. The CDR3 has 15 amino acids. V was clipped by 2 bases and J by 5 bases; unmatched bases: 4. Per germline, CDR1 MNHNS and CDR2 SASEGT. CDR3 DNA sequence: TGTGCCAGCAGTGAACAGGGGGCTTGGACCGGGGAGCTGTTTTTT. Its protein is CASSEQGAWTGELFF.

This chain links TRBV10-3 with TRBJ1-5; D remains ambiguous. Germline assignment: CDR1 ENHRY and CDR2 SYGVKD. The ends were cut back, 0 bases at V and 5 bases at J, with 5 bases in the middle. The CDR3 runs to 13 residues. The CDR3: CAISESKDQPQHF. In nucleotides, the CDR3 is TGTGCCATCAGTGAGTCGAAGGATCAGCCCCAGCATTTT.

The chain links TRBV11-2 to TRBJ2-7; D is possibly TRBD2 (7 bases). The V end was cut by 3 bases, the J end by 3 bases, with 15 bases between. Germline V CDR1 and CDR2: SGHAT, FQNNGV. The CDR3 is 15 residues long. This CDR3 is CASSLGAGGSYEQYF. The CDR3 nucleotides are TGTGCCAGCAGCTTGGGGGCCGGCGGGAGCTACGAGCAGTACTTC.

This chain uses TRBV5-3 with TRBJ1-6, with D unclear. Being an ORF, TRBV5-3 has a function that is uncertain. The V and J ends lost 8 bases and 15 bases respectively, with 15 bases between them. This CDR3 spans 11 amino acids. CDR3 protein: CASPPGEGLHF. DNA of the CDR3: TGTGCCAGCCCCCCCGGGGAGGGCCTCCACTTT.

CDR3 residues: CAIGAGGNGYTF. CDR3 in DNA: TGTGCCATCGGAGCAGGGGGTAATGGCTACACCTTC. The chain uses TRBV10-3 and TRBJ1-2; 7 nucleotides align to TRBD1. This CDR3 is 12 amino acids long. The ends lost 8 bases at V and 6 bases at J; junction bases unmatched: 6. CDR1 and CDR2 (germline): ENHRY, SYGVKD.